The rows below give T cell receptor beta chains drawn from one sample of a study of cytomegalovirus exposure and HLA in healthy donors. TCRdb's table, derived via immunoSEQ multiplex PCR, lists solely in-frame clones and lacks some. The sample records about 160,000 clones, approximately 77% being singletons. Input material: PBMCs. The source is a young man in good health and CMV-seropositive. Each CDR3 is given with its conserved first and last residue. Fields, in order: D gene, V gene, clone size, J gene, CDR3 DNA, CDR3 protein. The D gene is left open where the match is weak. The size of a clone is reported for some rows only, either as once, few or many, or as a class for expanded clones.

>.|TRBV28|.|TRBJ1-1
TGTGCCAGCAGTTTACCCCAGATCATGAACACTGAAGCTTTCTTT
CASSLPQIMNTEAFF
>.|TRBV7-9|few|TRBJ1-6
TGTGCCAGCAGCATCGGAGACAGCCGCCCCCTCCACTTT
CASSIGDSRPLHF
>TRBD1|TRBV6-5|many|TRBJ2-7
TGTGCCAGCAGTTACTCAAGGACAGGGATATACGAGCAGTACTTC
CASSYSRTGIYEQYF
>TRBD1|TRBV10-3|.|TRBJ1-4
TGTGCCATCGGCACGGGACAGGGCGAAAAACTGTTTTTT
CAIGTGQGEKLFF
>.|TRBV7-2|.|TRBJ1-3
TGTGCCAGCAGCTCCCCCGGCAGGGCTGGAAACACCATATATTTT
CASSSPGRAGNTIYF
>.|TRBV25-1|.|TRBJ1-2
TGTGCCAGCAGTGCAGTCCAGGGCTTGGAAAACACCTTC
CASSAVQGLENTF
>.|TRBV19|.|TRBJ2-7
TGTGCCAGTAGTATCTTCCAGGATGACGGTGTCTACGAGCAGTACTTC
CASSIFQDDGVYEQYF
>.|TRBV4-1|few|TRBJ1-5
TGCGCCAGCAGCCAAGCCTGGGGGGATCAGCCCCAGCATTTT
CASSQAWGDQPQHF
>TRBD1|TRBV5-6|few|TRBJ2-7
TGTGCCAGCAGCCTAACAGGGGACGAGCAGTACTTC
CASSLTGDEQYF
>TRBD1|TRBV4-1|.|TRBJ2-5
TGCGCCAGCAGCCAAGGTTTGGGGACAGGGGGTTTGGAGACCCAGTACTTC
CASSQGLGTGGLETQYF
>.|TRBV5-1|.|TRBJ2-3
TGCGCCAGCAGCTCCCCACAGGGCACAGATACGCAGTATTTT
CASSSPQGTDTQYF
>TRBD1|TRBV10-2|.|TRBJ1-3
TGCGCCAGCAGTTCAGGGGGCGGCGGAAACACCATATATTTT
CASSSGGGGNTIYF
>.|TRBV6-5|.|TRBJ2-7
TGTGCCAGCAGTTACTCGTTGGGGAGCTCCTACGAGCAGTACTTC
CASSYSLGSSYEQYF
>.|TRBV27|.|TRBJ1-6
TGTGCCAGCAGTTTATCAACAGGCTATAATTCACCCCTCCACTTT
CASSLSTGYNSPLHF
>.|TRBV5-4|.|TRBJ1-1
TGTGCCAGCAGGGACAGCATGAACACTGAAGCTTTCTTT
CASRDSMNTEAFF
>.|TRBV6-1|.|TRBJ1-5
TGTGCCAGCAGTGGACAGTCCAATCAGCCCCAGCATTTT
CASSGQSNQPQHF
>.|TRBV7-9|.|TRBJ2-7
TGTGCCAGCAGCCGGGGAGCCTACGAGCAGTACTTC
CASSRGAYEQYF
>.|TRBV6-5|.|TRBJ2-7
TGTGCCAGCACCCGGGTGGGGGAGGTCAACGAGCAGTACTTC
CASTRVGEVNEQYF
>TRBD2|TRBV28|few|TRBJ2-7
TGTGCCAGCAGTTCTGGGAGTAGCGGGGATGAGCAGTACTTC
CASSSGSSGDEQYF
>.|TRBV5-1|.|TRBJ2-7
TGCGCCAGCAGCTTGACCCCCGGACAATTCTCCTACGAGCAGTACTTC
CASSLTPGQFSYEQYF
>TRBD1|TRBV27|.|TRBJ1-1
TGTGCCAGCAGCAGGGACAGGGGCTTTCTTGAGAACACTGAAGCTTTCTTT
CASSRDRGFLENTEAFF